This record covers a single TCR beta chain. As yet, its antigen is unknown. At the DNA level, this CDR3 is encoded by other sequences in the same sample as well. This record belongs to a study of cytotoxic CD8 clonotypes in ibrutinib-treated CLL. At the level of the study: Mean per-sample yields comprised about 280,000 productive templates and 94,082 productive rearrangements.

Germline CDR1 SEHNR, CDR2 FQNEAQ (reference sequence). The length of the CDR3 is 15 residues. Trimming left V 1 base short and J 1 base short, with 11 bases between. General study points: Public clonotypes, an uncommon group, contracted or remained stable on treatment. Researchers report that baseline clonality outpaced age-matched healthy donors and tracked circulating CD8+ T-cell counts. Sustained-remission and progressing patients had unequal sampling times.

The method was immunoSEQ multiplex PCR; TCRdb's version includes in-frame clones alone and lacks a portion of them. The repertoire holds some 200,000 clones, with roughly 73% as singletons. The V gene is TRBV7-9, the J gene TRBJ2-7; D gene uncertain. This sequence originates from a human donor with chronic lymphocytic leukemia. The sequencing here drew on PBMCs, taken after 12 months of ibrutinib treatment. The CDR3 DNA reads TGTGCCAGCAGCTTAGGTGGTCTGGGTTCCTACGAGCAGTACTTC. This codes for CASSLGGLGSYEQYF.